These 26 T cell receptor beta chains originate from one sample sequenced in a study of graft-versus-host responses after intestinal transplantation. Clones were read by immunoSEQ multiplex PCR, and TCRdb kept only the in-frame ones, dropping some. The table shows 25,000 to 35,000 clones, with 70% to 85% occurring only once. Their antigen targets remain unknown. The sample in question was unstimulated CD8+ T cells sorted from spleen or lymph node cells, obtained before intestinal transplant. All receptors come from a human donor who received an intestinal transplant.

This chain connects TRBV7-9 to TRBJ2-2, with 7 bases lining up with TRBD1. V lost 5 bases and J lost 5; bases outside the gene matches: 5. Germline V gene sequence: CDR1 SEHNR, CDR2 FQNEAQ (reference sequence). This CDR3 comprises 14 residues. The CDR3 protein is CASSLGTVTGELFF. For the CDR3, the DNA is TGTGCCAGCAGCCTCGGGACAGTTACCGGGGAGCTGTTTTTT.

The CDR3 DNA reads as TGTGCCAGCAGTTTATTTGCAGGGGTGGTCAATCAGCCCCAGCATTTT. Residues: CASSLFAGVVNQPQHF. The J gene is TRBJ1-5, the V gene TRBV28, with D perhaps matching TRBD1 (6 bases). Germline-derived CDR1 and CDR2 are MDHEN and SYDVKM. Trimming took 1 base from V and 3 from J, leaving 13 bases between them. The CDR3 consists of 16 residues.

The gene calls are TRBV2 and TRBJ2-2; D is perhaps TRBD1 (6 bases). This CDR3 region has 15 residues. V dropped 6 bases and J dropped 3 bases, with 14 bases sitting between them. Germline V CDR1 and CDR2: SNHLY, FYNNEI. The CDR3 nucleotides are TGTGCCAGCAGATCCAGGGGTCTGGACACCGGGGAGCTGTTTTTT. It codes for CASRSRGLDTGELFF.

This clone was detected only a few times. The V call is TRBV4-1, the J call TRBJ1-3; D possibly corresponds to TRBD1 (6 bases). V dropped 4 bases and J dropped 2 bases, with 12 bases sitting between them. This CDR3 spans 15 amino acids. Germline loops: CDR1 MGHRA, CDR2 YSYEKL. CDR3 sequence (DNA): TGCGCCAGCAGCCTGTCGTCAGGGGCTGGAAACACCATATATTTT. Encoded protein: CASSLSSGAGNTIYF.

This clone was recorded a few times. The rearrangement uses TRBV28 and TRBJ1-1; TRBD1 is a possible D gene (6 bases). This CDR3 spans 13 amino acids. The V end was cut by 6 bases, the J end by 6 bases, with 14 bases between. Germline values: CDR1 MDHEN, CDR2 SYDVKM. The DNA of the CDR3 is TGTGCCAGCAGCTTAATGGACAGCCCTGAAGCTTTCTTT. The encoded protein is CASSLMDSPEAFF.

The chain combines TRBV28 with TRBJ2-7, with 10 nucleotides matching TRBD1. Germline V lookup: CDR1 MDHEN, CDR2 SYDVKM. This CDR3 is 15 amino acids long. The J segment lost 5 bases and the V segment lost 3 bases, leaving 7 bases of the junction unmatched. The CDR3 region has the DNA TGTGCCAGCAGTTTCTACCGGGACAGGGGCCACGAGCAGTACTTC. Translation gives CASSFYRDRGHEQYF. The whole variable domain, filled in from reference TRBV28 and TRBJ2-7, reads DVKVTQSSRYLVKRTGEKVFLECVQDMDHENMFWYRQDPGLGLRLIYFSYDVKMKEKGDIPEGYSVSREKKERFSLILESASTNQTSMYLCASSFYRDRGHEQYFGPGTRLTVT.

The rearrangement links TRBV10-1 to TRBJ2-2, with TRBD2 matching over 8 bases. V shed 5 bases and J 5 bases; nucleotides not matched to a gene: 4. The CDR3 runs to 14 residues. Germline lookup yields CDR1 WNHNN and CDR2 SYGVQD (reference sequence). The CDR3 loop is CASSPLAGTGELFF. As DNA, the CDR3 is TGCGCCAGCAGTCCATTAGCGGGGACCGGGGAGCTGTTTTTT.

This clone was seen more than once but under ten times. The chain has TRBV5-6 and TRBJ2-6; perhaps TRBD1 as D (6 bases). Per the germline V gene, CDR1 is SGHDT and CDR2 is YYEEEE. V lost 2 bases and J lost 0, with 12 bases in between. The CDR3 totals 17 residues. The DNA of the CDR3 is TGTGCCAGCAGCTTAGCAGGGGTAAACTCTGGGGCCAACGTCCTGACTTTC. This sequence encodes CASSLAGVNSGANVLTF.

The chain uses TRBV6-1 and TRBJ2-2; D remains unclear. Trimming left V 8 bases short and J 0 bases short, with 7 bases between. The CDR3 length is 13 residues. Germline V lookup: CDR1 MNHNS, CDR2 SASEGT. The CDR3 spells CASLLANTGELFF. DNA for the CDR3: TGTGCCAGCTTGCTAGCGAACACCGGGGAGCTGTTTTTT.

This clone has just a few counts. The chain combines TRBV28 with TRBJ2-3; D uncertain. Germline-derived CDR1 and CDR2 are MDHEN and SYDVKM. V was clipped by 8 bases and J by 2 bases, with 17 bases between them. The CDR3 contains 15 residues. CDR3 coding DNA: TGTGCCAGCGTTGGCCGATGGGCAATCACAGATACGCAGTATTTT. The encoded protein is CASVGRWAITDTQYF.

The CDR3: CASSLAGTQETQYF. DNA of the CDR3: TGTGCCAGCAGTTTAGCGGGGACCCAAGAGACCCAGTACTTC. The chain combines TRBV6-5 with TRBJ2-5; 8 positions match TRBD2. The J segment lost 1 base and the V segment lost 4 bases, leaving 2 bases of the junction unmatched. Germline V lookup: CDR1 MNHEY, CDR2 SVGAGI. This CDR3 comprises 14 residues.

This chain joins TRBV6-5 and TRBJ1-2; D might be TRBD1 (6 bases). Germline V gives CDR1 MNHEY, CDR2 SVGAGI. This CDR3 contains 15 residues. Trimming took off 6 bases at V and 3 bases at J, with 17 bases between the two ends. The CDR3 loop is CASSLSGGADYGYTF. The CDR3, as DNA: TGTGCCAGCAGCCTCTCTGGGGGCGCTGACTATGGCTACACCTTC.

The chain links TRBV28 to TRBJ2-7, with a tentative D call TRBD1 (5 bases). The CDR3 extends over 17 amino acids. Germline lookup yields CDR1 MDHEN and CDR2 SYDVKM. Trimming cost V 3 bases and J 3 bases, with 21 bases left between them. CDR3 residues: CASSFRPPRVGNYEQYF. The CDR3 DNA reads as TGTGCCAGCAGTTTTAGGCCTCCCAGGGTAGGGAACTACGAGCAGTACTTC.

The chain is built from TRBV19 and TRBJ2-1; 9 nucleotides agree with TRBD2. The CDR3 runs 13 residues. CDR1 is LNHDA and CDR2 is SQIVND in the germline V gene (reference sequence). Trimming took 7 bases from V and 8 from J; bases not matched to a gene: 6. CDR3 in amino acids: CASKRRGGDEQFF. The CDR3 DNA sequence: TGTGCCAGTAAACGGCGGGGGGGTGATGAGCAGTTCTTC.

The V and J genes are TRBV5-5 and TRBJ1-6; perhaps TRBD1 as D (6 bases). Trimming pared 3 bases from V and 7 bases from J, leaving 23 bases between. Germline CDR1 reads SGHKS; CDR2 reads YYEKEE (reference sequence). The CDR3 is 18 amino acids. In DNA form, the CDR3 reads TGTGCCAGCAGCTCGTACCCCGGACAGCCCTCTATCAATTCACCCCTCCACTTT. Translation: CASSSYPGQPSINSPLHF.

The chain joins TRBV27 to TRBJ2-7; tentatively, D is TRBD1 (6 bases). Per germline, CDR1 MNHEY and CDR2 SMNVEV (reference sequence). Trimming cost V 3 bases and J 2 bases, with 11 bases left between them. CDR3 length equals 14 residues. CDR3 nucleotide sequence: TGTGCCAGCAGTTTCAGCGGACAGACCTACGAGCAGTACTTC. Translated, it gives CASSFSGQTYEQYF.

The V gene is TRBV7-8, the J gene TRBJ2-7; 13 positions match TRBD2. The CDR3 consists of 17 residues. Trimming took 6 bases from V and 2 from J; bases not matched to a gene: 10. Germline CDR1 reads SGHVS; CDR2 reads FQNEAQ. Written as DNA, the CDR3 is TGTGCCAGCAGTCAACTAGCGGGGGGGCCCATCCCCTACGAGCAGTACTTC. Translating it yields CASSQLAGGPIPYEQYF.

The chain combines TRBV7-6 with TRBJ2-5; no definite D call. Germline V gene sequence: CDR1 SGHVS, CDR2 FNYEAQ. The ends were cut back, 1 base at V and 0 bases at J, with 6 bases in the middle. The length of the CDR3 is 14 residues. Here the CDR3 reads CASSLGVYQETQYF. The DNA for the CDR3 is TGTGCCAGCAGCTTAGGCGTGTACCAAGAGACCCAGTACTTC.

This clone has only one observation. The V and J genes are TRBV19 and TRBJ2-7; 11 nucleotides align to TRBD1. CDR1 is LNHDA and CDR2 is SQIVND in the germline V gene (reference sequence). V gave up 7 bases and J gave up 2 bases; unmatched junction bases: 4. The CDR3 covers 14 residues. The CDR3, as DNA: TGTGCCAGTAAAACGGGACAGGGGGCCTACGAGCAGTACTTC. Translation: CASKTGQGAYEQYF.

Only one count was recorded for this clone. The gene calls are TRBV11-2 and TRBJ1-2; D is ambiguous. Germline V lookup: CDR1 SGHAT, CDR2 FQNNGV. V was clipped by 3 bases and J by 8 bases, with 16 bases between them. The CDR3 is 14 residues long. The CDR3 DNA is TGTGCCAGCAGCTTCGATCAGAACCTTTTGGGCTACACCTTC. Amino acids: CASSFDQNLLGYTF.

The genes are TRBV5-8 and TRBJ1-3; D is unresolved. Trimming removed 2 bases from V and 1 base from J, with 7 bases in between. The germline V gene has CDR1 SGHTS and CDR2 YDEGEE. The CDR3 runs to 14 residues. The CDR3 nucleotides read TGTGCCAGCAGCTTAAGAACTTCTGGAAACACCATATATTTT. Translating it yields CASSLRTSGNTIYF.

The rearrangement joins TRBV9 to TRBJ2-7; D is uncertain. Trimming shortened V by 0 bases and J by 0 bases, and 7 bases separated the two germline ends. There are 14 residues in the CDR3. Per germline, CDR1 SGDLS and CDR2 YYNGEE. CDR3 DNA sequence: TGTGCCAGCAGCGTAGGAGACTCCTCCTACGAGCAGTACTTC. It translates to CASSVGDSSYEQYF.

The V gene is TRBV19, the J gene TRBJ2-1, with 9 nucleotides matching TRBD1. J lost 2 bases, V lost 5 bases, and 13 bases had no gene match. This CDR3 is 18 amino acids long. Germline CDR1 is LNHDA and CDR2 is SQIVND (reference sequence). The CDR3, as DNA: TGTGCCAGTAGTGTATGGGGGGGCCGGACAGGGGCCTACAATGAGCAGTTCTTC. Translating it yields CASSVWGGRTGAYNEQFF.

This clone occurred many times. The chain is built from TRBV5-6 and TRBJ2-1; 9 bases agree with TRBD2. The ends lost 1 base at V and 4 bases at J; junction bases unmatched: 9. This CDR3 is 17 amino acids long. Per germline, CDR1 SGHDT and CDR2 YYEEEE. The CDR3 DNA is TGTGCCAGCAGCTTGAGATTAGCGGGGGACCCATACAATGAGCAGTTCTTC. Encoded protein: CASSLRLAGDPYNEQFF.

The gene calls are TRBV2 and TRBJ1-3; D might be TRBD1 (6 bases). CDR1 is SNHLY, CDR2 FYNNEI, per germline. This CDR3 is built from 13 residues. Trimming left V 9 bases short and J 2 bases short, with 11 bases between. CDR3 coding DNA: TGTGCCAGAACAGGGAGTGCTGGAAACACCATATATTTT. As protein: CARTGSAGNTIYF.

The CDR3 sequence: CASSTGQGVDTEAFF. The DNA of the CDR3 is TGCGCCAGCAGCACCGGACAGGGGGTCGACACTGAAGCTTTCTTT. The J gene is TRBJ1-1, the V gene TRBV5-1; TRBD1 matches at 10 bases. Germline V gives CDR1 SGHRS, CDR2 YFSETQ. V was pared by 4 bases and J by 3 bases, with 6 bases of the junction left unmatched. The CDR3 loop spans 15 amino acids.